Listed here are 11 T cell receptor beta chains from one sample, sequenced in a study of blood T cell repertoires in COVID-19. Some clones are missing from TCRdb's copy, which holds only in-frame ones; the method was immunoSEQ multiplex PCR. The sample includes approximately 11,000 clones, around 80% of them seen just once. Sequencing was carried out using peripheral blood. These receptors all come from a man between 65 and 85 years old with active COVID-19.

The rearrangement uses TRBV10-3 and TRBJ2-7, with unresolved D. The germline V and J ends were trimmed by 0 bases and 5 bases, with 11 bases remaining between them. CDR1 ENHRY and CDR2 SYGVKD come from the germline V gene. The CDR3 extends over 14 amino acids. CDR3 nucleotide sequence: TGTGCCATCAGTGAGTCCGATCTCCCGGACGAGCAGTACTTC. Its translation: CAISESDLPDEQYF.

This clone was recorded only once. The rearrangement joins TRBV27 to TRBJ1-1; 9 nucleotides line up with TRBD1. V gave up 5 bases and J gave up 5 bases; unmatched junction bases: 9. CDR3 length: 15 amino acids. Germline assignment: CDR1 MNHEY and CDR2 SMNVEV (reference sequence). The CDR3 protein is CASSPGDRVSTEAFF. CDR3 DNA sequence: TGTGCCAGCAGTCCGGGGGACAGGGTATCGACTGAAGCTTTCTTT.

On this clone itself: The junction departs from the called germline gene at one end, perhaps through a read error. This chain uses TRBV5-1 with TRBJ2-7; TRBD1 agrees at 8 bases. CDR1 and CDR2 from the germline V gene are SGHRS and YFSETQ. The CDR3 has 15 amino acids. The CDR3 coding sequence is TGCGCCAGCACCGGGTCGGCAGGGGGCTCCAACGAGCAGTACTTC. Protein product: CASTGSAGGSNEQYF.

The rearrangement joins TRBV5-1 to TRBJ1-6; 8 bases align to TRBD1. With V trimmed by 3 bases and J by 9 bases, 11 bases remained unmatched. This CDR3 contains 16 residues. Germline V gives CDR1 SGHRS, CDR2 YFSETQ. The CDR3 loop is CASSSRTGRDSSPLHF. The DNA of the CDR3 is TGCGCCAGCAGCTCTCGGACAGGGAGGGATAGTTCACCCCTCCACTTT.

This clone was observed once. The V gene is TRBV10-1, the J gene TRBJ2-3; TRBD2 agrees at 7 bases. This CDR3 has 17 residues. V lost 3 bases to trimming and J lost 4 bases; unmatched junction nucleotides: 13. Germline V gene sequence: CDR1 WNHNN, CDR2 SYGVQD (reference sequence). CDR3 sequence reads: CASSEIMVSGVADTQYF. The DNA for the CDR3 is TGCGCCAGCAGTGAAATCATGGTGAGCGGGGTGGCAGATACGCAGTATTTT.

The genes are TRBV6-6 and TRBJ1-1; D call uncertain. V was cut by 4 bases and J by 0 bases, with 6 bases left in between. Germline loops: CDR1 MNHNY, CDR2 SVGAGI (reference sequence). CDR3 length: 13 amino acids. CDR3 loop: CASSSQVNTEAFF. The CDR3 DNA reads as TGTGCCAGCAGTTCCCAGGTGAACACTGAAGCTTTCTTT.

The chain has TRBV5-5 and TRBJ1-5, with D tentatively TRBD1 (6 bases). The germline CDR1 and CDR2 sequences are SGHKS and YYEKEE (reference sequence). V gave up 2 bases and J gave up 3 bases, with 9 bases separating them. This CDR3 has 14 residues. In nucleotides, the CDR3 is TGTGCCAGCAGCTTAGACAGGTCCAATCAGCCCCAGCATTTT. The encoded protein is CASSLDRSNQPQHF.

The chain employs TRBV6-1 and TRBJ1-5; no firm D call. From germline, CDR1 is MNHNS and CDR2 SASEGT. The CDR3 has 15 residues. V shed 3 bases and J shed 7 bases, with 16 bases lying between them. The CDR3 region is CASSDVNTGGQPQHF. CDR3 DNA: TGTGCCAGCAGTGACGTCAATACGGGCGGGCAGCCCCAGCATTTT.

The genes are TRBV4-1 and TRBJ1-6; D possibly corresponds to TRBD1 (5 bases). This CDR3 has 16 residues. The germline V and J ends were trimmed by 3 bases and 6 bases, with 15 bases remaining between them. The germline V gene has CDR1 MGHRA and CDR2 YSYEKL. The CDR3 DNA reads TGCGCCAGCAGCCATCCCGGGACTACGGGTAATTCACCCCTCCACTTT. Translating it yields CASSHPGTTGNSPLHF.

By its share, this clone is medium-sized. The chain employs TRBV3-1 (or the pseudogene TRBV3-2) and TRBJ1-6; 9 bases align to TRBD1. Germline V gene lookup returns CDR1 LGHDT and CDR2 YNNKEL (reference sequence). The CDR3 contains 14 residues. After removal of 1 base from V and 11 bases from J, the junction contained 3 bases not matched to a gene. The CDR3 protein is CASSQGQGGTPLHF. In DNA, the CDR3 is TGTGCCAGCAGCCAAGGACAGGGGGGGACACCCCTCCACTTT.

The genes are TRBV7-9 and TRBJ1-3; maybe TRBD1 (6 bases). Germline V CDR1 and CDR2: SEHNR, FQNEAQ (reference sequence). Trimming pared 3 bases from V and 0 bases from J, leaving 12 bases between. This CDR3 is built from 16 residues. The CDR3 reads CASSFQGMFSGNTIYF. DNA of the CDR3: TGTGCCAGCAGCTTCCAGGGGATGTTCTCTGGAAACACCATATATTTT.